These 12 T cell receptor beta chains came from one sample sequenced in a study of monozygotic twins with inflammatory bowel disease. TCRdb re-called the 5' RACE reads, yielding one record per CDR3 amino acid sequence without DNA. Recorded here are around 210,000 distinct CDR3 sequences; the top ten clones represent roughly 7.5%. The source material was blood. All receptors derive from a human donor with ulcerative colitis or Crohn's disease, or a healthy co-twin of an affected twin (not recorded which).

The chain couples TRBV11-2 to TRBJ2-3; the TCRdb call, TRBD1, lacks DNA for checking. This CDR3 contains 13 residues. Germline V CDR1 and CDR2: SGHAT, FQNNGV. The CDR3 sequence is CASRAGATDTQYF.

The chain couples TRBV30 to TRBJ1-3. Germline V gene data show CDR1 as GTSNPN and CDR2 as SVGIG (reference sequence). The CDR3 is 11 residues long. This CDR3 reads CAWATGNTIYF.

The chain joins TRBV18 to TRBJ2-5; TCRdb proposes TRBD1, but this gene call is untestable without DNA. Germline lookup yields CDR1 KGHSH and CDR2 LQKENI. This CDR3 is built from 15 residues. The chain's CDR3 is CASSPISGNVETQYF.

The V call is TRBV28, the J call TRBJ2-5; TCRdb's D call of TRBD2 is untestable without DNA. The CDR3 consists of 15 residues. Germline lookup yields CDR1 MDHEN and CDR2 SYDVKM. The CDR3 reads CASTTWREGQETQYF. The whole variable domain, remainder taken from reference TRBV28 and TRBJ2-5, is DVKVTQSSRYLVKRTGEKVFLECVQDMDHENMFWYRQDPGLGLRLIYFSYDVKMKEKGDIPEGYSVSREKKERFSLILESASTNQTSMYLCASTTWREGQETQYFGPGTRLLVL.

The rearrangement uses TRBV15 and TRBJ2-3; the TCRdb D gene call, TRBD2, has no DNA to confirm it. Germline loops: CDR1 LNHNV, CDR2 YYDKDF (reference sequence). This CDR3 has 15 amino acids. CDR3 sequence reads: CATSRFRGGADTQYF.

V usage is TRBV7-9 and J usage is TRBJ2-5; TCRdb's D gene call, TRBD2, goes unchecked for lack of DNA. The germline V gene has CDR1 SEHNR and CDR2 FQNEAQ (reference sequence). The CDR3 sequence is 17 residues long. CDR3: CASSPGPGLAGPETQYF.

CDR3 amino acids: CASSFGQGLVGYTF. This rearrangement joins TRBV11-1 to TRBJ1-2; the D call of TRBD1 rests on TCRdb alone, since no DNA is present to check it. The CDR3 is made up of 14 amino acids. Looked up from germline, CDR1 is SGHAT and CDR2 is FQDESV (reference sequence).

The chain has TRBV7-8 and TRBJ1-1; TCRdb selects TRBD1, and the lack of DNA leaves this call unchecked. Looked up from germline, CDR1 is SGHVS and CDR2 is FQNEAQ. The CDR3 contains 14 residues. The chain's CDR3 is CASSLGDRGVGAFF.

The CDR3 region is CSAPGGGLQGGADTQYF. The V gene is TRBV20-1, the J gene TRBJ2-3; TCRdb calls TRBD1, which cannot be checked without DNA. Per germline, CDR1 DFQATT and CDR2 SNEGSKA (reference sequence). This CDR3 spans 17 amino acids.

The J gene is TRBJ1-1, the V gene TRBV6-1; lacking DNA, the TRBD1 call made by TCRdb goes unchecked. The CDR3 has 17 amino acids. The V gene's germline CDR1 is MNHNS and CDR2 SASEGT. The CDR3 here is CASSVGQVRRRDTEAFF.

The CDR3: CASSQLGTKQETQYF. This rearrangement joins TRBV6-2 or TRBV6-3 to TRBJ2-5. CDR1 is MNHEY and CDR2 is SVGEGT in the germline V gene. The CDR3 sequence is 15 residues long.

CDR3 protein: CASSLRGIPGEQYF. The J gene is TRBJ2-7, the V gene TRBV7-2; TCRdb indicates TRBD1, and absent DNA this call remains unverified. CDR1 and CDR2 from the germline V gene are SGHTA and FQGNSA. This CDR3 region has 14 residues.